The TCR beta chain described here comes from a study of T cell repertoires in cytomegalovirus infection. Study information: Public TCR beta signatures provided an indication of both CMV infection and a matching HLA type.

TCRdb independently ran MiXCR on the reads; one entry per CDR3 protein. This sample has some 350,000 distinct CDR3 sequences, with about 35% found just once. The study, taken as a whole, reports: Carriers of CMV plus the relevant HLA were identified by cumulative public TCR beta family frequency. Across the ex vivo response, the dominant clonotypes were HLA-C-restricted CMV-specific TCR beta clonotypes.

This clonotype was counted only a few times. Antigen specificity is unknown. The V end was cut by 2 bases, the J end by 3 bases, with 11 bases between. The CDR3 is made up of 15 amino acids. Here the sequenced sample was cultured PBMCs, taken from culture after CMV antigen stimulation. This rearrangement joins TRBV12-3 or TRBV12-4 to TRBJ2-1, with TRBD2 as a possible D gene (6 bases). This clonotype originated in a human donor in good health (CMV status not recorded). Some clones in this sample may be carry-over from other donors' samples. CDR3 coding DNA: TGTGCCAGCAGTTTACGCCAGGACTACTACAATGAGCAGTTCTTC. This translates into CASSLRQDYYNEQFF.